The table lists the clone carrying this TCR beta chain with many counts. Its specificity is not known. The data originate from a study of regulatory T cells in long-lasting Graves disease. Study-wide findings and caveats: Comparison showed that persistent patients shared more public clonotypes (2,741) than new patients (approximately 1,000).

Combining iRepertoire HTBI primers with Arm-PCR of CDR3 regions, the authors built TCR beta libraries. TCRdb re-called the multiplex PCR reads through MiXCR, storing one row per CDR3 protein. The top ten clones hold under 10% of a sample with hundreds of thousands of distinct CDR3 sequences, approximately 13% of them seen once. Noted time point: newly diagnosed GD, antithyroid drugs for less than 3 months. PBMC RNA was the source of the TCR library. A further study also used this sample, focusing on T cells in Graves' hyperthyroidism and ophthalmopathy.

The sample was peripheral blood mononuclear cells (PBMCs), taken at new diagnosis, from a patient treated with antithyroid drugs. The source of this sequence is a young man with Graves disease.

The CDR3 bases are TGCGCCAGCAGCCGAGATACCGGGACAATCTATGGCTACACCTTC. Translation gives CASSRDTGTIYGYTF. The rearrangement joins TRBV5-1 to TRBJ1-2, with a possible D match to TRBD1 (6 bases). Germline CDR1 SGHRS, CDR2 YFSETQ. The length of the CDR3 is 15 residues. V was clipped by 4 bases and J by 4 bases, with 17 bases between them.